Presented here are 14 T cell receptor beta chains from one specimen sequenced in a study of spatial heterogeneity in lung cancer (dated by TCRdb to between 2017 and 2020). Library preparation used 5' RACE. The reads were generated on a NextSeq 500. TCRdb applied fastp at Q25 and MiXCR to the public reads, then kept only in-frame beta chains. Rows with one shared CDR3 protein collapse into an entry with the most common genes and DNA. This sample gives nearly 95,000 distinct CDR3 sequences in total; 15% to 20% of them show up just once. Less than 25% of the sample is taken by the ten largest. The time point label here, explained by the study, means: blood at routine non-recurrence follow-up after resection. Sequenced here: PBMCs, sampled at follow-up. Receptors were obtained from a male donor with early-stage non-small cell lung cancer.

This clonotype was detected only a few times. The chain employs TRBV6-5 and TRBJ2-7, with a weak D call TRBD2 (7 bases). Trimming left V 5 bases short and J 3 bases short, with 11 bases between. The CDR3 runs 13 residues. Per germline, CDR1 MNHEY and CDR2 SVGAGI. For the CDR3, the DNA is TGTGCCAGCAGTACTAGGGGGGGCTACGAGCAGTACGTC. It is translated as CASSTRGGYEQYV.

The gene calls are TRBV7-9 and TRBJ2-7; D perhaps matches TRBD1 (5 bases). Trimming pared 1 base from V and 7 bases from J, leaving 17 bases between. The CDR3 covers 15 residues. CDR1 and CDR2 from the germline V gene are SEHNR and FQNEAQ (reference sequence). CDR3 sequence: CASSLGAGWQEEQYV. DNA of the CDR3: TGTGCCAGCAGCTTAGGGGCAGGGTGGCAGGAGGAGCAGTACGTC.

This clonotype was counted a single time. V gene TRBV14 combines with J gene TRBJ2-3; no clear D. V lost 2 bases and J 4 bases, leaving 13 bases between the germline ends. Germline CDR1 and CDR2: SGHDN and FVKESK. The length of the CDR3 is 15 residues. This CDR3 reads CASSQQPTLADTQYF. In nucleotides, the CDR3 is TGTGCCAGCAGCCAACAACCCACACTTGCAGATACGCAGTATTTT.

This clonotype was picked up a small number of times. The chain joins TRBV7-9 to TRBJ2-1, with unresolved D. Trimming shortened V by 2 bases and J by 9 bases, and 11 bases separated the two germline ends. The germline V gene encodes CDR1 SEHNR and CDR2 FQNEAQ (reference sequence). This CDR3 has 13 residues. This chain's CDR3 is CASSLLDGREQFF. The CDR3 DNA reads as TGTGCCAGCAGCTTATTGGATGGGCGTGAGCAGTTCTTC.

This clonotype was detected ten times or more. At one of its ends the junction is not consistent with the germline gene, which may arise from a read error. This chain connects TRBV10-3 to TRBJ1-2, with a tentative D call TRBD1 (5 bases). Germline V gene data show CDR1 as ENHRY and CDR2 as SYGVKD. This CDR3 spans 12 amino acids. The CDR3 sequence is CAISEPGTSLAF. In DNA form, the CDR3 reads TGTGCCATCAGTGAGCCGGGGACCAGCCTAGCCTTC.

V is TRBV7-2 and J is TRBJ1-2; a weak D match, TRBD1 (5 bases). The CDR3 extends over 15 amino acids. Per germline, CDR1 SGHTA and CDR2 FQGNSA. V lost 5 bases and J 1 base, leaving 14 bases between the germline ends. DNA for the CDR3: TGTGCCAGCAGCCCGGACACTAGGGTTAACTATGGCTACACCTTC. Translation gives CASSPDTRVNYGYTF.

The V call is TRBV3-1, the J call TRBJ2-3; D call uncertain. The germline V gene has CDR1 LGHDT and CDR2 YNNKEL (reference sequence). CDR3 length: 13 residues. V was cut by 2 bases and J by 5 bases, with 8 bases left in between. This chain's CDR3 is CASSQPNGDTQYF. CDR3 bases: TGTGCCAGCAGCCAACCCAACGGAGATACGCAGTATTTT.

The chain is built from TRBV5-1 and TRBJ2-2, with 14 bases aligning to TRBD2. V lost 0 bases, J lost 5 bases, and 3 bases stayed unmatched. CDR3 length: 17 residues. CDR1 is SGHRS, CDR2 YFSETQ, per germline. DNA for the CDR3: TGCGCCAGCAGCTTGGAGACTAGCGGGAGGGAGACCGGGGAGCTGTTTTTT. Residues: CASSLETSGRETGELFF.

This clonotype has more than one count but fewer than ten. CDR3 coding DNA: TGCAGTGCTAGGAGTCTCTCTGGGGGCACAGAGACCCAGTACTTC. Its protein is CSARSLSGGTETQYF. This chain connects TRBV20-1 to TRBJ2-5; perhaps TRBD1 as D (6 bases). V was pared by 3 bases and J by 4 bases, with 18 bases between. The CDR3 length is 15 residues. The germline V gene has CDR1 DFQATT and CDR2 SNEGSKA (reference sequence).

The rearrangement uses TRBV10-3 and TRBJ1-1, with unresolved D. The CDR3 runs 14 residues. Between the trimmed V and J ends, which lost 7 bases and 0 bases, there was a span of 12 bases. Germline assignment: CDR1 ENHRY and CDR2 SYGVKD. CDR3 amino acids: CAIKEGSLNTEAFF. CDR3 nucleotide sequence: TGTGCCATCAAGGAGGGATCTCTGAACACTGAAGCTTTCTTT.

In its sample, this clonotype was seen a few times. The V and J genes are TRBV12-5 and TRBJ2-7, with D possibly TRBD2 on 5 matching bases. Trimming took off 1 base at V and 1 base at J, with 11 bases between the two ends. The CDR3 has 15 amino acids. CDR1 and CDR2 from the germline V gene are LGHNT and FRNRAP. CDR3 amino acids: CASGLASLLSYEQYF. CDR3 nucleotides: TGTGCTAGTGGTTTGGCTAGCCTTCTTTCCTACGAGCAGTACTTC. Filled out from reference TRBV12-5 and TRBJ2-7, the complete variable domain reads DARVTQTPRHKVTEMGQEVTMRCQPILGHNTVFWYRQTMMQGLELLAYFRNRAPLDDSGMPKDRFSAEMPDATLATLKIQPSEPRDSAVYFCASGLASLLSYEQYFGPGTRLTVT.

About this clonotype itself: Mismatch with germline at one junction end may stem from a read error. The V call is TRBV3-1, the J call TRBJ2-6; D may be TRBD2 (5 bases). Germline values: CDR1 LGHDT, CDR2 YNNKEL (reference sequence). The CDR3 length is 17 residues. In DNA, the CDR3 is TGTGCCAGCAGCCAATTACCTGGCGGGTCTGGGACCAACGTCCTGACTTTC. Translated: CASSQLPGGSGTNVLTF. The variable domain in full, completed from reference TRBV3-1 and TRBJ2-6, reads DTAVSQTPKYLVTQMGNDKSIKCEQNLGHDTMYWYKQDSKKFLKIMFSYNNKELIINETVPNRFSPKSPDKAHLNLHINSLELGDSAVYFCASSQLPGGSGTNVLTFGAGSRLTVL.

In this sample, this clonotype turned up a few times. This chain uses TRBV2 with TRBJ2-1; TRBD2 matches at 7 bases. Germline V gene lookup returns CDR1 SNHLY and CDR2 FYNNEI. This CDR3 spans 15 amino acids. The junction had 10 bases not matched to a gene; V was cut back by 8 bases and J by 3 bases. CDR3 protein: CASAPSGTNYNEQFF. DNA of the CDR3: TGTGCCAGCGCCCCCTCCGGGACTAACTACAATGAGCAGTTCTTC.

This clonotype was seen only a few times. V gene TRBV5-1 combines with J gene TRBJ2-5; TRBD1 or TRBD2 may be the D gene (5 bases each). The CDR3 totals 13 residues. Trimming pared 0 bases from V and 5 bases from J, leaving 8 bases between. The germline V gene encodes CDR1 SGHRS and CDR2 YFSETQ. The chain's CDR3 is CASSLGWGETQYF. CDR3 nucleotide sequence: TGCGCCAGCAGCTTGGGCTGGGGGGAGACCCAGTACTTC.